Here is one T cell receptor beta chain with its context. The antigen is undetermined. TCRdb re-derived calls from the 5' RACE reads in MiXCR, one entry per CDR3 protein. The sample contains approximately 580,000 distinct CDR3 sequences, about a fifth of which appear only once. The data belong to a study of T-cell memory formation after mild COVID-19. CDR1 and CDR2 from the germline V gene are DFQATT and SNEGSKA (reference sequence). The CDR3 consists of 14 residues. V was pared by 2 bases and J by 6 bases, with 9 bases of the junction left unmatched. General study points: Contracting CD4+ clones sat mainly in CM and EM; CD8+ in EMRA. Clonal second-wave expansions that peaked on day 37 had unconfirmed SARS-CoV-2 specificity. Pre-infection memory showed some responding clones, and this suggested that cross-reactive memory joined.

The sample was PBMCs or a T cell subset sorted from them (not recorded which). The origin of this receptor is an adult woman who had mild COVID-19 (a few samples of this study predate the infection). Cell type and time point are not known. The chain couples TRBV20-1 to TRBJ2-7; 8 bases agree with TRBD2. DNA of the CDR3: TGCAGTGCTAGAAGGCAGCGGGAGAGGTCCGAGCAGTACTTC. The encoded protein is CSARRQRERSEQYF.